A single TCR beta chain is shown here with its context. Its antigen remains unidentified. Germline V CDR1 and CDR2: LGHNA, YSLEER. Deletions cut 0 bases from V and 0 bases from J, with 21 bases between. This CDR3 region has 19 residues. TCRdb's table, derived via immunoSEQ multiplex PCR, lists solely in-frame clones and lacks some. There are under 200,000 clones in the sample; more than 70% occur only once, and roughly 5.5% lies in the top ten. These data are taken from a study of T cell responses to AZD1222 COVID-19 vaccine. Looking at the study overall: Analyses pooled second doses at about 4 or about 12 weeks.

Study-level points and caveats: Without day 14 samples, only post-peak T cell repertoires were studied. Spike-wide coverage was observed for vaccine-associated CD4 TCRs, with dominant responses at 160-218 and 743-854.

The sample was peripheral blood, taken on day 0 of AZD1222 vaccination. The source of this sequence is an adult in good health. The chain recombines TRBV4-3 with TRBJ2-7; tentatively, D is TRBD1 (5 bases). CDR3 sequence (DNA): TGCGCCAGCAGCCAAGATATCCCCAGGGCAGCTCCTAGCTCCTACGAGCAGTACTTC. It codes for CASSQDIPRAAPSSYEQYF.